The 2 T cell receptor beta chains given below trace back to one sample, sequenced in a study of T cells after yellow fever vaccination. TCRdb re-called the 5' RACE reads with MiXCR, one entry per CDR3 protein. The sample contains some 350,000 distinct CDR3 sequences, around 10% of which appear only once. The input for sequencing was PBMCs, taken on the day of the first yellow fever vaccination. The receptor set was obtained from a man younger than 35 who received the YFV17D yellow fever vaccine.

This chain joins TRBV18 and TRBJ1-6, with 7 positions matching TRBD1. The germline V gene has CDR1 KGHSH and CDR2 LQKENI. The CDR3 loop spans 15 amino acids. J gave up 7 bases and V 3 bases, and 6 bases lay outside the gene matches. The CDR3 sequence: CASSPAGTANSPLHF. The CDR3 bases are TGTGCCAGCTCACCGGCCGGGACAGCAAATTCACCCCTCCACTTT.

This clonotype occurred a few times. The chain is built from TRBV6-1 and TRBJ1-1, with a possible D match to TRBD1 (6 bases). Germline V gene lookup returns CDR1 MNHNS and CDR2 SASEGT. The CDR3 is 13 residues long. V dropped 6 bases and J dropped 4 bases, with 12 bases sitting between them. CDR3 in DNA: TGTGCCAGCAGGGAGGGGGGGAGCACTGAAGCTTTCTTT. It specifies CASREGGSTEAFF.